This record looks at one T cell receptor beta chain sequence and its context. Its antigen is unidentified. Clones were sequenced by immunoSEQ multiplex PCR, and TCRdb holds only the in-frame ones, with some missing. The table includes roughly 2,500,000 clones, approximately 93% detected once. The germline CDR1 and CDR2 sequences are SGHKS and YYEKEE (reference sequence). V was pared by 5 bases and J by 2 bases, with 16 bases between. The CDR3 is made up of 15 amino acids. The entry originates in a study of shared clonotypes between healthy human individuals. Study context: Those who served as donors were a couple of women and a few men between the ages of 18 and 49. Study-wide results and caveats: Generation probabilities of non-shared clonotypes were lower (relative to those shared by all four donors).

The sequence was obtained from a man younger than 30 in good health. Some clones in this sample may be carry-over from other donors' samples. The chain recombines TRBV5-5 with TRBJ1-2; a weak D match, TRBD1 (5 bases). The sample taken for sequencing was naive CD4+ T cells from PBMCs. The subset: CD45RA+ positively selected. Here the CDR3 reads CASRSSRDGNYGYTF. DNA for the CDR3: TGTGCCAGCAGATCGTCCAGGGACGGCAACTATGGCTACACCTTC.